This T cell receptor beta chain is drawn from a study of blood T cell repertoires in COVID-19. The data were produced by immunoSEQ multiplex PCR, yet TCRdb's version contains in-frame clones alone and is incomplete. The sample gives about 220,000 clones, 65% to 90% of which show up once; about 2.5% is in the top ten. Sequencing used peripheral blood. The sequence came from a woman aged 70 to 79 with COVID-19, enrolled during active disease.

CDR3 residues: CASRELAGGRETQYF. DNA for the CDR3: TGTGCCAGCAGGGAACTAGCGGGGGGGAGGGAGACCCAGTACTTC. This sequence joins TRBV7-8 and TRBJ2-5; 13 bases fit TRBD2. CDR1 is SGHVS, CDR2 FQNEAQ, per germline. The length of the CDR3 is 15 residues. After removal of 6 bases from V and 5 bases from J, the junction contained 6 bases not matched to a gene.